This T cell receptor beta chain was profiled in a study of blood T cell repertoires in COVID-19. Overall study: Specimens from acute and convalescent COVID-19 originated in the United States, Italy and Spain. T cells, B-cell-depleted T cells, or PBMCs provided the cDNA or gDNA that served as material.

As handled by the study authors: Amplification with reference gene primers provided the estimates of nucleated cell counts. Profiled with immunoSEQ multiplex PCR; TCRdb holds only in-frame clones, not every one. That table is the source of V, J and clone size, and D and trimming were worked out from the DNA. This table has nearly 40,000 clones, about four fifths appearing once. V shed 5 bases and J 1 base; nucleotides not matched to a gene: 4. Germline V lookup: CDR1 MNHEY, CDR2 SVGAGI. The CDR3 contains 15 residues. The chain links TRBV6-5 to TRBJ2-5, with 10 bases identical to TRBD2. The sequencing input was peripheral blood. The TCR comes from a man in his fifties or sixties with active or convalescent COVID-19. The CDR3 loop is CASSRASGGQETQYF. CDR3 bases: TGTGCCAGCAGTCGGGCTAGCGGGGGCCAAGAGACCCAGTACTTC.